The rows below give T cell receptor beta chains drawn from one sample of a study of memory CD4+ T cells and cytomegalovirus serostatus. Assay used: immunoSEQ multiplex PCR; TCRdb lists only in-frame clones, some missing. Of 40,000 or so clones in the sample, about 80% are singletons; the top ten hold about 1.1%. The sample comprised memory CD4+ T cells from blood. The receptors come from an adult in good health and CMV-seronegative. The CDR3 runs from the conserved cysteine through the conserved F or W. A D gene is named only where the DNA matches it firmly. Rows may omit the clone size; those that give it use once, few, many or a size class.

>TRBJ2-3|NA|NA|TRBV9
CASNTGLEVDTQYF
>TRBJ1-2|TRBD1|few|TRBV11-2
CASSFQGVGGYTF
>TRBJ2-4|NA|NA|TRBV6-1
CASSDPGRVGNIQYF
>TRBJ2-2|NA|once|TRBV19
CASSIREFSGELFF
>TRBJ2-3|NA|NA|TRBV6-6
CASSGRVSDTQYF
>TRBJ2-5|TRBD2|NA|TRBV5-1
CASSLRQGGETQYF
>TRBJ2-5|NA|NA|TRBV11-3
CASSLDGNGSPETQYF
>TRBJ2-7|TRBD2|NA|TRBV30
CAWSVAGGRGVQYF
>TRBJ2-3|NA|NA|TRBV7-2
CASSLVGLRTDTQYF
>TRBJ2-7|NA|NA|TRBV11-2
CASSGGHRGSYEQYF
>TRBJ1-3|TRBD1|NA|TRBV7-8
CASSLNRGHGNTIYF
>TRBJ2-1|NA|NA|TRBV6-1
CASSESGPKEFF
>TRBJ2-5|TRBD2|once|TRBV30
CAWSAGLAGTETQYF
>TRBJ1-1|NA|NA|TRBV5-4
CASSLERGRNTEAFF
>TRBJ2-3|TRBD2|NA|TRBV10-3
CAARMGGSTDTQYF
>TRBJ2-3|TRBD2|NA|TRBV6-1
CASSETSGGRDTQYF
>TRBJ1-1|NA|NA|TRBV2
CASRPDSLNTEAFF
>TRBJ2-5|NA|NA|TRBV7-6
CASSREGSGEQYF
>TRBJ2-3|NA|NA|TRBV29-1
CSVGGSPGRTDTQYF
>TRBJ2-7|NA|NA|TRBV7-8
CASSLEGGIRYEQYF
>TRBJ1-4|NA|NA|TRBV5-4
CASSMGARDEKLFF
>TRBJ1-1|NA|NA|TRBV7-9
CASSPRGTANTEAFF
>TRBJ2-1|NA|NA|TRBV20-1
CSARPINEQFF
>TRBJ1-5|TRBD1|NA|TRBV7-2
CASSAGDSSNQPQHF
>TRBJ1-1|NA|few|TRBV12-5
CASGGGRMNTEAFF
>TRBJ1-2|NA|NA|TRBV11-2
CASSSPRLNNYGYTF
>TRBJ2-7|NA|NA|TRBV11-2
CASSLDPGRGWEQYF
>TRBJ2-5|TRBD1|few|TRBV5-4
CASSLDRGETQYF
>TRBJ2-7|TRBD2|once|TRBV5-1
CASSLGLAGTRYEQYF
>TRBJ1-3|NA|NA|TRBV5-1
CASRPDSSGNTIYF
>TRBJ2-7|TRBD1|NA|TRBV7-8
CASSQDRVHEQYF
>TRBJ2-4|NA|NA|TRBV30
CAWTMPEKKNIQYF
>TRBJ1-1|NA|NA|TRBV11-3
CASSLLENTEAFF
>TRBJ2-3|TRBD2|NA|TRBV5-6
CASSLWGVLAGAGTDTQYF
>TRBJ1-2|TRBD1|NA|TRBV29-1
CSVQPQGRYGYTF
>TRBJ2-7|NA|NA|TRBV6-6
CASSLPGGPYEQYF
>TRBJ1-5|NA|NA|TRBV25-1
CASRVREGGDQPQHF
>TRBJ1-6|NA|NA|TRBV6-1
CASSPFRGNNSPLHF
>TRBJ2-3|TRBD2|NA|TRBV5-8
CASSPGTSGRSDTQYF
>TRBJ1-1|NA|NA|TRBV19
CASSIWGAHTEAFF
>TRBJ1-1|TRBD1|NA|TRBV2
CASTPGQGYHTEAFF
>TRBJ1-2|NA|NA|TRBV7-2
CASSLVGSTLYGYTF